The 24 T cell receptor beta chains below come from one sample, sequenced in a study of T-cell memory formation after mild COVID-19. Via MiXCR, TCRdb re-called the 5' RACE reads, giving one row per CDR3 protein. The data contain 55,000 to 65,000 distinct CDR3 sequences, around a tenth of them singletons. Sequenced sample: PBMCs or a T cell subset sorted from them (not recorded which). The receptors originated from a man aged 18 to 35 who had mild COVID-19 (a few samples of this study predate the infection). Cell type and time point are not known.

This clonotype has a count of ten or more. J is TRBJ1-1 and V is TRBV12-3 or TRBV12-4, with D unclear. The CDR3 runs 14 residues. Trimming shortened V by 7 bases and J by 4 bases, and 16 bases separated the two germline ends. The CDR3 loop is CASKLDPRSTEAFF. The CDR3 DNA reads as TGTGCCAGCAAACTAGACCCCCGGAGCACTGAAGCTTTCTTT.

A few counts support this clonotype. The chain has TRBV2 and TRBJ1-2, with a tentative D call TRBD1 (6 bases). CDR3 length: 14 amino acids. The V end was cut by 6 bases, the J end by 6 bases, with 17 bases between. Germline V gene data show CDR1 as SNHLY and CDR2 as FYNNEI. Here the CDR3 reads CASSPGQNPNGYTF. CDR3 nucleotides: TGTGCCAGCAGCCCGGGACAAAACCCCAATGGCTACACCTTC.

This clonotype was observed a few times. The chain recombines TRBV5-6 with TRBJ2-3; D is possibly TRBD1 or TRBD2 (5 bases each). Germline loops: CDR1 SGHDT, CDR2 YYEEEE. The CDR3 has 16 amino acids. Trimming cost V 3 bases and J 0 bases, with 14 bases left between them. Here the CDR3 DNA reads TGTGCCAGCAGCTCCCCGGGGCGGCCAAGCACAGATACGCAGTATTTT. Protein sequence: CASSSPGRPSTDTQYF.

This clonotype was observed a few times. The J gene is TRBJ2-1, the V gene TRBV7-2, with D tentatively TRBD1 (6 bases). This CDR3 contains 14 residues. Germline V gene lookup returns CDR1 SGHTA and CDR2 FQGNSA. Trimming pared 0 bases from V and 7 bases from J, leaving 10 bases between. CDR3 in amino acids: CASSLAGQGNEQFF. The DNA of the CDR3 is TGTGCCAGCAGCTTAGCAGGTCAGGGGAATGAGCAGTTCTTC.

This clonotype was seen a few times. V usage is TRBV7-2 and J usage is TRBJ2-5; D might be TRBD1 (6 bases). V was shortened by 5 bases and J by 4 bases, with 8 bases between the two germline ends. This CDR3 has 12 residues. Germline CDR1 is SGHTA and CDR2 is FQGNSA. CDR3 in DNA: TGTGCCAGCAGCGGGGGCGGAGAGACCCAGTACTTC. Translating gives CASSGGGETQYF.

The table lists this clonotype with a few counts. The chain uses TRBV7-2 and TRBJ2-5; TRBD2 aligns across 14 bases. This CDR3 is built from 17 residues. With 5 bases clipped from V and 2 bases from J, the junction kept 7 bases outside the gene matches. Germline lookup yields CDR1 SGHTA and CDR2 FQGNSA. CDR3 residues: CASSTGLAGAKQETQYF. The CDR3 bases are TGTGCCAGCAGCACGGGACTAGCGGGGGCGAAACAAGAGACCCAGTACTTC.

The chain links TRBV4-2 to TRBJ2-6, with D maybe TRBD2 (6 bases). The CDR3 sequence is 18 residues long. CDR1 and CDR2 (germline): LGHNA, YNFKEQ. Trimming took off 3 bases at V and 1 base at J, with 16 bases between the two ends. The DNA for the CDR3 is TGTGCCAGCAGCCAGACTGTGCAGGCGGGATCTGGGGCCAACGTCCTGACTTTC. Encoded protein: CASSQTVQAGSGANVLTF.

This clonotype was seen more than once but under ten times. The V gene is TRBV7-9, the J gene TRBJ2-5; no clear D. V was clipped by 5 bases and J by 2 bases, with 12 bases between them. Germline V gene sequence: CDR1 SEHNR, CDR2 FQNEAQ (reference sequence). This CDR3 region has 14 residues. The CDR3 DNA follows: TGTGCCAGCAGCCCCCCTTCCCAACAAGAGACCCAGTACTTC. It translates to CASSPPSQQETQYF.

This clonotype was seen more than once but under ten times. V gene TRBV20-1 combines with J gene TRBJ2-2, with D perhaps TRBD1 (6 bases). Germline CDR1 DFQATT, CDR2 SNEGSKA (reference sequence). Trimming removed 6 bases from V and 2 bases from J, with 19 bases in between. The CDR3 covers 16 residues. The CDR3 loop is CSALPVNRENTGELFF. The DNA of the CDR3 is TGCAGTGCCCTCCCTGTTAACAGGGAAAACACCGGGGAGCTGTTTTTT.

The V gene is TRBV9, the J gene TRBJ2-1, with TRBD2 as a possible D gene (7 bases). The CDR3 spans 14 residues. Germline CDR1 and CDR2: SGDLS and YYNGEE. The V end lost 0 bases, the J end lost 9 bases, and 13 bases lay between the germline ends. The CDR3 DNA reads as TGTGCCAGCAGCGTAGTCGGGGGGCTTGGTGAGCAGTTCTTC. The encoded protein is CASSVVGGLGEQFF.

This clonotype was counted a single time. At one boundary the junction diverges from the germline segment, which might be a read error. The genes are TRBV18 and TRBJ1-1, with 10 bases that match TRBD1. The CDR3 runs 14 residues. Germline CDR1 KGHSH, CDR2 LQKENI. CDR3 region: CASSSDRGNTEDFF. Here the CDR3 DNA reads TGTGCCAGCTCATCGGACAGGGGGAACACTGAAGATTTCTTT.

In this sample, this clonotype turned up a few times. The CDR3 region has the DNA TGTGCCAGCTCACTCGTCCTGGCCGCCACAGATACGCAGTATTTT. It encodes CASSLVLAATDTQYF. The chain links TRBV18 to TRBJ2-3; D remains ambiguous. Germline CDR1 and CDR2: KGHSH and LQKENI. This CDR3 spans 15 amino acids. Trimming removed 4 bases at V and 2 bases at J, with 13 bases between.

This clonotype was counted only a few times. Here the CDR3 DNA reads TGCAGTGCTGGGAAAGTGACCCAAGAGACCCAGTACTTC. It specifies CSAGKVTQETQYF. The chain joins TRBV20-1 to TRBJ2-5; D unclear. Germline V gene data show CDR1 as DFQATT and CDR2 as SNEGSKA (reference sequence). The CDR3 length is 13 residues. V lost 5 bases and J 1 base, leaving 11 bases between the germline ends.

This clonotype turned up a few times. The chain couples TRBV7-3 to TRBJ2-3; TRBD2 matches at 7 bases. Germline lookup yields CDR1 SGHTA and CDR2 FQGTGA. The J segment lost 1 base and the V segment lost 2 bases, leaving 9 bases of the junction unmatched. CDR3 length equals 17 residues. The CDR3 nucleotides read TGTGCCAGCAGCTTATTTGATCGCGGGGGACGCACAGATACGCAGTATTTT. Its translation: CASSLFDRGGRTDTQYF.

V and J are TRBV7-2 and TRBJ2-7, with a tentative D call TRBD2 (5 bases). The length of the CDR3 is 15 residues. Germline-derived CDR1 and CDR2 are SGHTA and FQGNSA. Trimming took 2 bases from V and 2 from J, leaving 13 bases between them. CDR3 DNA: TGTGCCAGCAGCTTATATTCTACCGGGGCCTACGAGCAGTACGTC. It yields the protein CASSLYSTGAYEQYV.

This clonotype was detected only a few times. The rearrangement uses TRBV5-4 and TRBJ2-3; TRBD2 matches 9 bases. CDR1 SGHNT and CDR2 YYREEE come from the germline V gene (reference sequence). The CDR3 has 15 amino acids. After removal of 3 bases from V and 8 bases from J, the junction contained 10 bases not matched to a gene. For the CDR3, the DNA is TGTGCCAGCAGCTCTAGCGGGGTCGCTTTTGGTACGCAGTATTTT. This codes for CASSSSGVAFGTQYF.

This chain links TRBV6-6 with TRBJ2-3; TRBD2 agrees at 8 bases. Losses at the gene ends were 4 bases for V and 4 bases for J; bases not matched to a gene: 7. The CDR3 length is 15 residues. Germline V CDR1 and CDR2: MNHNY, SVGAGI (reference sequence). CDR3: CASSFQRGRADTQYF. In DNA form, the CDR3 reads TGTGCCAGCAGTTTCCAGCGGGGGCGGGCAGATACGCAGTATTTT.

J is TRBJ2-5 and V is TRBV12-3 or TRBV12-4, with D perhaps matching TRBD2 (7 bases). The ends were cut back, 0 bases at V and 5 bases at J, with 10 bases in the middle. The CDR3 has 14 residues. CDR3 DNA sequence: TGTGCCAGCAGTTTAGCGGGGGGGCCGGAGACCCAGTACTTC. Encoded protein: CASSLAGGPETQYF.

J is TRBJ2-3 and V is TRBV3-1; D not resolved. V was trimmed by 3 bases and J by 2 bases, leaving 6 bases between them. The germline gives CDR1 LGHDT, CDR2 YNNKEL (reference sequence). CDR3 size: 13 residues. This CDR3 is CASSHESTDTQYF. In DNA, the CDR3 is TGTGCCAGCAGCCACGAGTCCACAGATACGCAGTATTTT.

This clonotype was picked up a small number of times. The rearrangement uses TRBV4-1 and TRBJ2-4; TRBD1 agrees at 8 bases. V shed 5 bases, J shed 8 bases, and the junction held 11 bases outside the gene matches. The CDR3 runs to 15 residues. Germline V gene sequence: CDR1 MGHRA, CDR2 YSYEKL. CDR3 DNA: TGCGCCAGCAGCGCGGGTCCAGGGGGCGCGGACATTCAGTACTTC. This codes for CASSAGPGGADIQYF.

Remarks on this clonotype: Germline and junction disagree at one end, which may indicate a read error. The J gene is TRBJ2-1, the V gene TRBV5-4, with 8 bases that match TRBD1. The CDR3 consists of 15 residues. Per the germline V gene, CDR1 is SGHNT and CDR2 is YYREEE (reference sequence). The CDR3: CASSLDRAKYNEQFF. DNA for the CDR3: TGTGCCAGCAGTTTGGACAGGGCTAAATACAATGAGCAGTTCTTC.

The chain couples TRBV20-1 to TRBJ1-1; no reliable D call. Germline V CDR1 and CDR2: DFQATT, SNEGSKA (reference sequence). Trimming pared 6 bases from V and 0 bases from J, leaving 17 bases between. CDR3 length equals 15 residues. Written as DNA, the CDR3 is TGCAGTGCGAGACGTCCGGGGAGCATGAACACTGAAGCTTTCTTT. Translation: CSARRPGSMNTEAFF.

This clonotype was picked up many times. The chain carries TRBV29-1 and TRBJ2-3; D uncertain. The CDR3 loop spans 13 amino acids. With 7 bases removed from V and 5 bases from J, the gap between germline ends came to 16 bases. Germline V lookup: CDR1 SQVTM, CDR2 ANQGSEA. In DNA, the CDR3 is TGCAGCGGAGGCGGCTCCGTCATAGATACGCAGTATTTT. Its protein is CSGGGSVIDTQYF.

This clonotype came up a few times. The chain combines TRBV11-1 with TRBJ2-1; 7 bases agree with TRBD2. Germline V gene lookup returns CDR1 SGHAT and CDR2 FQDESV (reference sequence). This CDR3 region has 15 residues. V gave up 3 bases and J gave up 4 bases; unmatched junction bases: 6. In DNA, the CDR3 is TGTGCCAGCAGCTTTTCTGCGGGGGTATACAATGAGCAGTTCTTC. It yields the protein CASSFSAGVYNEQFF.